This T cell receptor beta chain came from a study of cytomegalovirus exposure and HLA in healthy donors (TCRdb year 2017). Regarding the study in general: According to a later analysis, the roughly 120 validation repertoires were produced on the same platform as the roughly 700 repertoires of the first cohort. To predict cytomegalovirus infection status, the study combined high-throughput TCR immunosequencing, statistical association of individual TCRs with disease status, and machine learning. In addition to the first cohort of 666 subjects, a separate validation cohort of under 150 different subjects was used. The study aimed to test whether cataloging public T cell receptors could reveal signatures of past pathogen exposure. Overall study results and their limits: All 130 or so repertoires were used to score co-occurrence in the validation cohort in a later analysis, because that analysis had no HLA typing for the cohort. Subsequent analysis determined that TCRs grouped into clusters in the first cohort also showed a tendency toward co-occurrence across the approximately 120 validation repertoires, and 90% to 95% of cluster scores exceeded 0. According to the authors, the approach could potentially be generalized to other disease states and immunological phenotypes. A few of the identified cytomegalovirus-associated TCR beta chains were confirmed in vitro to be specific for cytomegalovirus antigens. The study gave a list of some 150 TCR beta chains associated with cytomegalovirus. Across donors, most TCR sequences were observed very rarely, whereas some public TCRs were present in many individuals. Cytomegalovirus status was reported to be diagnosed by the classifier with high specificity and sensitivity in both the original and validation cohorts.

To prepare the library, the immunoSEQ multiplex PCR assay was applied. Per the source publication's procedure: To diagnose cytomegalovirus status from the catalog of TCR beta chain sequences, a statistical classification framework was built. TCRdb obtained this table from immuneACCESS and retained in-frame rearrangements with V and J assigned. These tables miss some clones; where compared with another copy, unresolved V genes account for less than half of the shortfall, and the remainder is unexplained. V, J and clone size are taken as reported in that table, and D and trimming were inferred from the DNA itself. Present in this sample are roughly 100,000 clones, around 84% of which were seen just once. Approximately 22% of the sample lies in the top ten. Worth noting for this clone: Its cognate antigen has yet to be identified. Base qualities were left out, and no much larger clone turns up one base away.

The junction shows trimming of 3 bases on V and 0 bases on J, and the gene matches do not reach 3 bases of it. The germline V gene specifies SGHVS as CDR1 and FNYEAQ as CDR2. Spanning cysteine to phenylalanine, the CDR3 consists of 16 amino acids. The retained sequence is limited to the CDR3, 48 bases, with the frame set at the first base. Donors formed part of the validation cohort, which comprised 120 subjects and was distinct from the first cohort of under 750 subjects. The TCR comes from a man aged 18 to 30 in good health and CMV-seropositive. Input material: PBMCs. Recombination linked TRBV7-6 to TRBJ1-5; 9 bases in between match TRBD1. The nucleotide sequence reads as follows: TGTGCCAGCAGCTTGAGACAGGGGGATAGCAATCAGCCCCAGCATTTT. Translated, this gives CASSLRQGDSNQPQHF.